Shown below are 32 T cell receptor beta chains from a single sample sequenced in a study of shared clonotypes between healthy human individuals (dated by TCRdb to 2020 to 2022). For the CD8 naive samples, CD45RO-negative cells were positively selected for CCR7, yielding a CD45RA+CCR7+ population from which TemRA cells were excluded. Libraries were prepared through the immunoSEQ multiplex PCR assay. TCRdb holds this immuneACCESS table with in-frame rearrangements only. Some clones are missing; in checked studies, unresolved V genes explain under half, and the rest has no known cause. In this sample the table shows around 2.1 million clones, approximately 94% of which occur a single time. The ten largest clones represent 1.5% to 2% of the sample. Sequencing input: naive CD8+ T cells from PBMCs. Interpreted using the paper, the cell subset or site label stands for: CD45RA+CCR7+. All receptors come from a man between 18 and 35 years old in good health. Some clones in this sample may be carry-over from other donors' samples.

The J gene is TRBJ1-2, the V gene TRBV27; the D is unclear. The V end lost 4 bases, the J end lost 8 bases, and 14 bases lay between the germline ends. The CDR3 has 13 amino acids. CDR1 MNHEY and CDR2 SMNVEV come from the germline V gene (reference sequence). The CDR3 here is CASSSSGRSGYTF. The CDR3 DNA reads TGTGCCAGCAGTTCCTCGGGGAGGAGCGGCTACACCTTC.

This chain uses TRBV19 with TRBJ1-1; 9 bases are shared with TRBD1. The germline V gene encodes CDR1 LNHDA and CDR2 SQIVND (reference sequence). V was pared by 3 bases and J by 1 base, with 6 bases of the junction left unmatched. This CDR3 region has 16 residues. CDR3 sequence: CASSIPGTGKNTEAFF. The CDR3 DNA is TGTGCCAGTAGTATTCCCGGGACAGGGAAGAACACTGAAGCTTTCTTT.

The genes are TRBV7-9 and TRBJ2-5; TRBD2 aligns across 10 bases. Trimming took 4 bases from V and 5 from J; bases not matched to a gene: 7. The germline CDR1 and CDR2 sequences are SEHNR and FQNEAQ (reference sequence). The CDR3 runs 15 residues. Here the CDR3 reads CASSWTLAGEETQYF. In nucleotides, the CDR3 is TGTGCCAGCAGCTGGACCCTAGCGGGAGAGGAGACCCAGTACTTC.

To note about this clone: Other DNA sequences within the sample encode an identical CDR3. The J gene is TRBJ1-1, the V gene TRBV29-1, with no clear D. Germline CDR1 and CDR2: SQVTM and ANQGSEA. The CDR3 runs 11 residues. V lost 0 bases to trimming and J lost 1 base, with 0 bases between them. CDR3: CSVEENTEAFF. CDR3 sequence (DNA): TGCAGCGTTGAAGAGAACACTGAAGCTTTCTTT.

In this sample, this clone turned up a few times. This CDR3 is CASSGQANTEAFF. The CDR3 DNA follows: TGTGCCAGCAGCGGACAGGCGAACACTGAAGCTTTCTTT. The chain carries TRBV7-9 and TRBJ1-1; the match to TRBD1 covers 7 bases. The CDR3 spans 13 residues. In germline, CDR1 is SEHNR, CDR2 FQNEAQ (reference sequence). V lost 5 bases to trimming and J lost 1 base; unmatched junction nucleotides: 1.

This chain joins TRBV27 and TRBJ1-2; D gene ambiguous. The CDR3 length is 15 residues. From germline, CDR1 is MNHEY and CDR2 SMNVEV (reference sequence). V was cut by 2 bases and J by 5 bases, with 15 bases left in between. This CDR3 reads CASSLAGPAGYGYTF. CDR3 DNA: TGTGCCAGCAGTTTAGCGGGTCCCGCCGGGTATGGCTACACCTTC.

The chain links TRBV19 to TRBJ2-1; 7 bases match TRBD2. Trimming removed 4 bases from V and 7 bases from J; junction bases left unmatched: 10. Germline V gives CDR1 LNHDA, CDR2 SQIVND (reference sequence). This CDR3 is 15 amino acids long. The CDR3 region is CASSTTSVTANEQFF. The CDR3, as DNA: TGTGCCAGTAGTACAACTAGCGTGACGGCGAATGAGCAGTTCTTC.

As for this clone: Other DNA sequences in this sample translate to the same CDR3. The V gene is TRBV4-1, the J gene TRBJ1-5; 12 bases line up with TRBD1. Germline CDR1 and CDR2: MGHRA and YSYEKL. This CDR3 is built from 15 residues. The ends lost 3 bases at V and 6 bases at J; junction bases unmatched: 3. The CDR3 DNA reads TGCGCCAGCAGCCAGGGACAGGGGGCAGGTCAGCCCCAGCATTTT. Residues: CASSQGQGAGQPQHF.

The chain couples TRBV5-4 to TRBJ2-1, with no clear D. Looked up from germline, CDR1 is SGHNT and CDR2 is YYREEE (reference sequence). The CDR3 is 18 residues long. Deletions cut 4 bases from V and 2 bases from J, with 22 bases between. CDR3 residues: CASSPTAQIPLPYNEQFF. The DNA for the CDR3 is TGTGCCAGCAGCCCGACCGCACAGATTCCCTTGCCCTACAATGAGCAGTTCTTC.

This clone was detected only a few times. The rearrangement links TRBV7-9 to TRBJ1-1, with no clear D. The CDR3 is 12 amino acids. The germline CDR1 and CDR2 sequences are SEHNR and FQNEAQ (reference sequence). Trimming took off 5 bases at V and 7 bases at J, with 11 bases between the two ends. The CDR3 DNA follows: TGTGCCAGCAGCCCTGGGCCCGTTGAAGCTTTCTTT. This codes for CASSPGPVEAFF.

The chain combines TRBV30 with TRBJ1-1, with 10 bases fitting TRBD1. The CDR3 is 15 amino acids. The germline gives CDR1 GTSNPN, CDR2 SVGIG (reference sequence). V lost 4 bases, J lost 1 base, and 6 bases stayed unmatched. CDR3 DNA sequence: TGTGCCTGGATGGGACAGGGGACAACGAACACTGAAGCTTTCTTT. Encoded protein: CAWMGQGTTNTEAFF. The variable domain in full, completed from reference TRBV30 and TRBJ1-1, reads SQTIHQWPATLVQPVGSPLSLECTVEGTSNPNLYWYRQAAGRGLQLLFYSVGIGQISSEVPQNLSASRPQDRQFILSSKKLLLSDSGFYLCAWMGQGTTNTEAFFGQGTRLTVV.

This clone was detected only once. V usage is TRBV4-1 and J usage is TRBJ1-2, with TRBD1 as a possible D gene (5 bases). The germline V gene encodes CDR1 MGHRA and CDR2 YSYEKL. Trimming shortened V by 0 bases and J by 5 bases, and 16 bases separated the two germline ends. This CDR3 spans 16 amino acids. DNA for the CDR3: TGCGCCAGCAGCCAAGAAACCAGGGATAATCGGTATGGCTACACCTTC. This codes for CASSQETRDNRYGYTF.

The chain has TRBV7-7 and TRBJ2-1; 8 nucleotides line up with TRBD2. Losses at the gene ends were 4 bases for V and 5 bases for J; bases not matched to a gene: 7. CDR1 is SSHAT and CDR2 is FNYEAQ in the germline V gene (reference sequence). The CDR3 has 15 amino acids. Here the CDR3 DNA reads TGTGCCAGCAGCTCTCCAGCGGGAGTTAACAATGAGCAGTTCTTC. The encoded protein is CASSSPAGVNNEQFF.

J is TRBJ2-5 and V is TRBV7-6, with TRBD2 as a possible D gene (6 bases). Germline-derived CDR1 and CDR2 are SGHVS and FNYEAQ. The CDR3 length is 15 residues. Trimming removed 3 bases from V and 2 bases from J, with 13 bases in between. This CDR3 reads CASSFRGALQETQYF. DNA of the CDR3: TGTGCCAGCAGCTTCCGCGGGGCTTTACAAGAGACCCAGTACTTC.

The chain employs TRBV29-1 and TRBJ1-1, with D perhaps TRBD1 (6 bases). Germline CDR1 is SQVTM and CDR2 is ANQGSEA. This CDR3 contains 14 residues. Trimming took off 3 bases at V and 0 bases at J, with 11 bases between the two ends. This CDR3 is CSVESGQLNTEAFF. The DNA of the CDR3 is TGCAGCGTTGAGTCCGGACAGCTGAACACTGAAGCTTTCTTT.

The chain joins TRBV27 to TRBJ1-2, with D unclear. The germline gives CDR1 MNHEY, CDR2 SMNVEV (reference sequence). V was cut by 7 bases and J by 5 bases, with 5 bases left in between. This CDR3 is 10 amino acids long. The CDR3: CASIKYGYTF. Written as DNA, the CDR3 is TGTGCCAGCATCAAGTATGGCTACACCTTC.

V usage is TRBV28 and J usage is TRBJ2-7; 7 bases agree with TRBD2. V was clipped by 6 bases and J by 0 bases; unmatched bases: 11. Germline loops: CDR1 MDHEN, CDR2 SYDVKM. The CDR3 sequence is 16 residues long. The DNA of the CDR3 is TGTGCCAGCAGGGGGGTGTGGGCGGGAGACTCCTACGAGCAGTACTTC. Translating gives CASRGVWAGDSYEQYF.

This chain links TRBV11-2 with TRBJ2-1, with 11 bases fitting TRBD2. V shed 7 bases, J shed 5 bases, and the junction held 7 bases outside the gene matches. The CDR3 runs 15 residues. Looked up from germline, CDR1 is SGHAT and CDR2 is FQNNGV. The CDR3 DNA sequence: TGTGCCAGCAACAACGGACTAGCGGGCGACAATGAGCAGTTCTTC. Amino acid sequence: CASNNGLAGDNEQFF.

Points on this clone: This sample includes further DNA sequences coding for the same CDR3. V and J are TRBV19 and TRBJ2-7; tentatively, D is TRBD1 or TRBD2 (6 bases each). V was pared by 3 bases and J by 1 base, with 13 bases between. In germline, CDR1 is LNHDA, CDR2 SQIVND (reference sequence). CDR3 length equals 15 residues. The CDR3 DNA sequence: TGTGCCAGTAGTATCGGTCTAGGGGGGTCCTACGAGCAGTACTTC. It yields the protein CASSIGLGGSYEQYF.

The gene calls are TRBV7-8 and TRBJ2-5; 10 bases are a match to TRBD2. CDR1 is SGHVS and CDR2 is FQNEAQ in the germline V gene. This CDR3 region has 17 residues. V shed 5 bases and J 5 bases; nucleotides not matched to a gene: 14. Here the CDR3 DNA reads TGTGCCAGCAGCCCCGGACTAGCGGAGATAATACGGGAGACCCAGTACTTC. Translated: CASSPGLAEIIRETQYF.

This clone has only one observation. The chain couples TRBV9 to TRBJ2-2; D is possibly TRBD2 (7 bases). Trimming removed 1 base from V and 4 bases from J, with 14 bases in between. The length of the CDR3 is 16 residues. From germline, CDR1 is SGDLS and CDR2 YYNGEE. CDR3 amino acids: CASSVTGGVTTGELFF. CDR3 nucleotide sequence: TGTGCCAGCAGCGTAACGGGGGGCGTTACCACCGGGGAGCTGTTTTTT.

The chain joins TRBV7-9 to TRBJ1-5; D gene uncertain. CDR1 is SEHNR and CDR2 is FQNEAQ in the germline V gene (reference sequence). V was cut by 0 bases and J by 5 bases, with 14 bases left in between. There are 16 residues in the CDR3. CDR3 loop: CASSLAEGGGHQPQHF. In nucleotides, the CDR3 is TGTGCCAGCAGCTTAGCGGAGGGCGGCGGACATCAGCCCCAGCATTTT.

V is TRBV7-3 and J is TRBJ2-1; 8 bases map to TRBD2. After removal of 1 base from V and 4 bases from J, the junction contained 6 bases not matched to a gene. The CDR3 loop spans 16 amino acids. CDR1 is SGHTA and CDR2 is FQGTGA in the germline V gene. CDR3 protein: CASSLIAGLIYNEQFF. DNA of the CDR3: TGTGCCAGCAGCTTAATAGCGGGATTAATTTACAATGAGCAGTTCTTC.

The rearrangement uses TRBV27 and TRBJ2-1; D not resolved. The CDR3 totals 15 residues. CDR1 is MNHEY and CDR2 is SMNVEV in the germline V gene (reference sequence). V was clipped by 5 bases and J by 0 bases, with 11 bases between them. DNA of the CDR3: TGTGCCAGCAGTGCCAAGCGAGACTCCTACAATGAGCAGTTCTTC. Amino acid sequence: CASSAKRDSYNEQFF.

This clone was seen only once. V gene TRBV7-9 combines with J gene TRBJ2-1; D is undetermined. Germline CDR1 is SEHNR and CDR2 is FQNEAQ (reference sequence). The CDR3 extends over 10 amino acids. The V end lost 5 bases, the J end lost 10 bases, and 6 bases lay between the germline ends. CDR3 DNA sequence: TGTGCCAGCAGCCGCCGGGAGCAGTTCTTC. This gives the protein CASSRREQFF.

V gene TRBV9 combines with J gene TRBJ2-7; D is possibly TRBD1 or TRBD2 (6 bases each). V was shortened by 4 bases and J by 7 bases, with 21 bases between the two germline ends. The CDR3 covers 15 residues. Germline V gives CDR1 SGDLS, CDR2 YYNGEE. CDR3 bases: TGTGCCAGCAGCTCCCTCGAGGAGGGGGAAAGGGAGCAGTACTTC. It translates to CASSSLEEGEREQYF.

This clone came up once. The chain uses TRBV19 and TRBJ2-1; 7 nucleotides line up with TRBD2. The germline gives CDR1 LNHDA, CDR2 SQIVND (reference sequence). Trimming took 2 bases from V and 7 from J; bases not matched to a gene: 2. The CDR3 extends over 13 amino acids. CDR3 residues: CASSIRTRNEQFF. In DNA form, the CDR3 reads TGTGCCAGTAGTATACGGACTAGAAATGAGCAGTTCTTC.

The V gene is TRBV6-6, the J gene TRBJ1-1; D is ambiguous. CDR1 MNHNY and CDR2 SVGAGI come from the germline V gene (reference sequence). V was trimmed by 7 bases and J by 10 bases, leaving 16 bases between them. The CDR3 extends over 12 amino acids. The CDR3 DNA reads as TGTGCCAGCACCGCAGGACGGTACCCAGCTTTCTTT. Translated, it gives CASTAGRYPAFF.

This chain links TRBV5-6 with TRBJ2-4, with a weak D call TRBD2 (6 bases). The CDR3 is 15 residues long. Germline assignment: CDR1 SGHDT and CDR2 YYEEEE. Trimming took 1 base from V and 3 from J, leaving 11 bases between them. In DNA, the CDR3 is TGTGCCAGCAGCTTGCTGGGGGGTCGCAAAAACATTCAGTACTTC. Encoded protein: CASSLLGGRKNIQYF.

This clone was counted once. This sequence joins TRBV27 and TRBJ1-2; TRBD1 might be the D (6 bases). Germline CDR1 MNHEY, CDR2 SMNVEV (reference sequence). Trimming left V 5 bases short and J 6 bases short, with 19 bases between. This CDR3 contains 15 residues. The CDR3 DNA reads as TGTGCCAGCAGTCCCTACAGGGAAGTCATGGATGGCTACACCTTC. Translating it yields CASSPYREVMDGYTF.

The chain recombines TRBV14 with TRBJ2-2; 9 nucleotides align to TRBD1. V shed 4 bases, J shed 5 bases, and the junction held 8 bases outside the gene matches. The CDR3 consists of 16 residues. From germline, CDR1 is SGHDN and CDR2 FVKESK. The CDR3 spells CASSRTGEHKTGELFF. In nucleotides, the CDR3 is TGTGCCAGCAGCCGGACAGGGGAACATAAGACCGGGGAGCTGTTTTTT.

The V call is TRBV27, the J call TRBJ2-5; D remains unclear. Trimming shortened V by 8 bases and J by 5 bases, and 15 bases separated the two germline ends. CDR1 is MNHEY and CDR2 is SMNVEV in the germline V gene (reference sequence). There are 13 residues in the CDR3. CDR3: CASSSLRWETQYF. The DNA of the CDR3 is TGTGCCAGCTCAAGCCTGAGGTGGGAGACCCAGTACTTC.